Following are 8 T cell receptor beta chains from one sample sequenced in a study of beta chain features in type 1 diabetes. The study reverse transcribed the entire isolated RNA, so it sequenced expressed TCRB transcripts. Data came from immunoSEQ multiplex PCR; TCRdb stores just in-frame clones and leaves some out. Of 620,000 or so clones in the sample, 15% are singletons; the top ten hold under 0.095%. The sequenced sample consisted of naive CD4+ T cells from blood. These receptors all come from a man in his late teens or twenties in good health.

The chain uses TRBV7-3 and TRBJ2-1; 11 bases agree with TRBD2. The CDR3 runs 17 residues. The V gene's germline CDR1 is SGHTA and CDR2 FQGTGA. The V and J ends lost 1 base and 5 bases, in that order; junction bases with no gene match: 7. This CDR3 reads CASSLRVLAGGDNEQFF. The CDR3 DNA sequence: TGTGCCAGCAGCTTAAGAGTTCTAGCGGGAGGTGACAATGAGCAGTTCTTC.

J is TRBJ2-3 and V is TRBV5-1; D ambiguous. The V end was cut by 4 bases, the J end by 2 bases, with 14 bases between. This CDR3 spans 15 amino acids. Germline CDR1 and CDR2: SGHRS and YFSETQ. CDR3 amino acids: CASSKGPTSTDTQYF. The CDR3 coding sequence is TGCGCCAGCAGCAAAGGCCCTACCTCCACAGATACGCAGTATTTT. Full variable domain (rest looked up from reference TRBV5-1 and TRBJ2-3): KAGVTQTPRYLIKTRGQQVTLSCSPISGHRSVSWYQQTPGQGLQFLFEYFSETQRNKGNFPGRFSGRQFSNSRSEMNVSTLELGDSALYLCASSKGPTSTDTQYFGPGTRLTVL.

This rearrangement joins TRBV5-1 to TRBJ1-2, with D unresolved. The CDR3 has 14 residues. CDR1 is SGHRS and CDR2 is YFSETQ in the germline V gene. The V gene lost 2 bases and the J gene lost 3 bases, with 11 bases spanning the gap. CDR3 coding DNA: TGCGCCAGCAGCTTCGGGAACAGAGACTATGGCTACACCTTC. Protein sequence: CASSFGNRDYGYTF.

This chain uses TRBV28 with TRBJ1-5; TRBD1 might be the D (6 bases). The CDR3 sequence is 16 residues long. Trimming stripped 4 bases from V and 6 bases from J, with 19 bases between. CDR1 MDHEN and CDR2 SYDVKM come from the germline V gene. The CDR3 protein is CASSSPRGTGVQPQHF. The DNA of the CDR3 is TGTGCCAGCAGTTCTCCAAGGGGGACCGGGGTTCAGCCCCAGCATTTT.

This clone was picked up a small number of times. The chain combines TRBV5-4 with TRBJ2-3, with 8 bases aligning to TRBD1. Germline trimming cut 3 bases from V and 5 bases from J; bases unmatched to any gene: 5. Germline assignment: CDR1 SGHNT and CDR2 YYREEE (reference sequence). The length of the CDR3 is 14 residues. This chain's CDR3 is CASSSSTGGDTQYF. CDR3 DNA: TGTGCCAGCAGCTCTAGTACAGGGGGAGATACGCAGTATTTT.

The sample holds a few counts of this clone. V gene TRBV6-5 combines with J gene TRBJ1-5; D gene uncertain. CDR3 size: 14 residues. Germline assignment: CDR1 MNHEY and CDR2 SVGAGI. V dropped 6 bases and J dropped 4 bases, with 13 bases sitting between them. The CDR3 sequence: CASSLSFKNQPQHF. CDR3 in DNA: TGTGCCAGCAGCCTTAGTTTTAAAAATCAGCCCCAGCATTTT.

The V call is TRBV7-2, the J call TRBJ2-5; weak D call: TRBD2 (7 bases). Deletions cut 5 bases from V and 12 bases from J, with 22 bases between. In germline, CDR1 is SGHTA, CDR2 FQGNSA. The CDR3 extends over 14 amino acids. The CDR3 DNA is TGTGCCAGCAGCCGTGGCGGGGGCAACCCCCTGGAGTACTTC. Protein sequence: CASSRGGGNPLEYF.

V gene TRBV7-2 combines with J gene TRBJ2-2; the D is unclear. Trimming took 3 bases from V and 3 from J, leaving 11 bases between them. The V gene's germline CDR1 is SGHTA and CDR2 FQGNSA. The CDR3 loop spans 15 amino acids. CDR3 in DNA: TGTGCCAGCAGCTTTTCGCCAGGTCACACCGGGGAGCTGTTTTTT. This codes for CASSFSPGHTGELFF.